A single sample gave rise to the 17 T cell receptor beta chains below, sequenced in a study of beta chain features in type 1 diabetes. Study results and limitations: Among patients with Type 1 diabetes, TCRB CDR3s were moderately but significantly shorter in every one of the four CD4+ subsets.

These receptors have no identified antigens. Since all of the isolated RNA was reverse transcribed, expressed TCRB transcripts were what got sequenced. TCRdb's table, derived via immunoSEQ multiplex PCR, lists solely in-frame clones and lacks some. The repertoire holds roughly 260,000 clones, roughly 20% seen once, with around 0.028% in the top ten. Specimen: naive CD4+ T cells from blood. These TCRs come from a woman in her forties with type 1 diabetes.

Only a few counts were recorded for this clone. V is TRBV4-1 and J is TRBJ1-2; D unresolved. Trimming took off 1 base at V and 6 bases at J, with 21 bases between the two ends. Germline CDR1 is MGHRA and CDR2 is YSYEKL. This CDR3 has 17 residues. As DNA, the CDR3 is TGCGCCAGCAGCCAAGGATTCGGGGTTGGGGTAAGCCATGGCTACACCTTC. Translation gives CASSQGFGVGVSHGYTF.

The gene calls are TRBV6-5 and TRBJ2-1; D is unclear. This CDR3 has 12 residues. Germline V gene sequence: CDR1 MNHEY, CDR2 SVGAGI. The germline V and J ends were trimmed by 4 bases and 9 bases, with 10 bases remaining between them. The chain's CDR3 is CASSSRVGEQFF. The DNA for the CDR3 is TGTGCCAGCAGTTCCCGGGTGGGTGAGCAGTTCTTC.

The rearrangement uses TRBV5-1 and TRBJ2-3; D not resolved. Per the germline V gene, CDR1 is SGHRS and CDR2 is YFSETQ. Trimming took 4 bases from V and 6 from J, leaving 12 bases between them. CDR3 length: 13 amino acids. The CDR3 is CASSPPGEDTQYF. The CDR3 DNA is TGCGCCAGCAGCCCTCCCGGAGAGGATACGCAGTATTTT.

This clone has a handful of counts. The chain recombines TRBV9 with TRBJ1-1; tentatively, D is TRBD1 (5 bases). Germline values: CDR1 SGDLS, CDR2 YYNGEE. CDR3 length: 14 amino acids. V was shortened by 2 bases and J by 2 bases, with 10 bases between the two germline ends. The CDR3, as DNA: TGTGCCAGCAGCGTTCTAGACAGCAACACTGAAGCTTTCTTT. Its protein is CASSVLDSNTEAFF.

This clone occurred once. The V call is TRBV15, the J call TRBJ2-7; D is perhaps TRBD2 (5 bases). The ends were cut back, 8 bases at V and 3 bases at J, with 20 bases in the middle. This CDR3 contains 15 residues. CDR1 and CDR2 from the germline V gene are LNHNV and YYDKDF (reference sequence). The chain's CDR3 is CATGRDRGTLYEQYF. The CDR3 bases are TGTGCCACCGGGAGAGACCGGGGAACCCTCTACGAGCAGTACTTC.

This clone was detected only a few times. The CDR3, as DNA: TGTGCCAGTAGTCTCGACTTCCGAGCGTTGGCTAACTATGGCTACACCTTC. Residues: CASSLDFRALANYGYTF. V gene TRBV19 combines with J gene TRBJ1-2; D unresolved. The germline gives CDR1 LNHDA, CDR2 SQIVND (reference sequence). The CDR3 runs 17 residues. Trimming took 5 bases from V and 0 from J, leaving 19 bases between them.

This chain's CDR3 is CASSYSGGAADTQYF. The CDR3 coding sequence is TGTGCCAGCAGTTACAGCGGGGGGGCGGCAGATACGCAGTATTTT. The V and J genes are TRBV6-5 and TRBJ2-3; TRBD2 matches 10 bases. CDR1 MNHEY and CDR2 SVGAGI come from the germline V gene. This CDR3 is 15 amino acids long. The junction had 3 bases not matched to a gene; V was cut back by 2 bases and J by 4 bases.

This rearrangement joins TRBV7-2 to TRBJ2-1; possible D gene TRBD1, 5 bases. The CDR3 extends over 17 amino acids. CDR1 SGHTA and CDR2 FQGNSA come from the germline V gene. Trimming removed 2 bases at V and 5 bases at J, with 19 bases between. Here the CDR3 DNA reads TGTGCCAGCAGCTTATGGGTTGGGCGGTGGGGCAACAATGAGCAGTTCTTC. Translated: CASSLWVGRWGNNEQFF.

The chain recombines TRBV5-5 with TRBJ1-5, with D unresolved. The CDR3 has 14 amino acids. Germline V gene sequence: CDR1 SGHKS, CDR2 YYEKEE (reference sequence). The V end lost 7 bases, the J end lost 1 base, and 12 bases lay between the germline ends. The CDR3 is CASGLPGSNQPQHF. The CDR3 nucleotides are TGTGCCAGCGGGCTTCCGGGGAGCAATCAGCCCCAGCATTTT.

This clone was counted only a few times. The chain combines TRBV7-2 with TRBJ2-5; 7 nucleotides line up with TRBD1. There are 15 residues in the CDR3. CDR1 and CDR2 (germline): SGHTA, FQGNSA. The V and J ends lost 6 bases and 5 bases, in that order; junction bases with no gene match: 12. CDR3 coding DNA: TGTGCCAGCAGAGTTGCCGACAGGGCGAAGGAGACCCAGTACTTC. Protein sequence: CASRVADRAKETQYF.

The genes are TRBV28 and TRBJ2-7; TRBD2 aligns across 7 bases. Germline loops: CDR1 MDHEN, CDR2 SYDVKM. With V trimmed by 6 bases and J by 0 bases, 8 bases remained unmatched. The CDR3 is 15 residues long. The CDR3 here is CASSLTSLSSYEQYF. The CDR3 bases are TGTGCCAGCAGCTTGACTAGCTTGAGCTCCTACGAGCAGTACTTC.

The CDR3 DNA reads TGTGCCAGCAGCCGGACTAGCGACACAGATACGCAGTATTTT. It specifies CASSRTSDTDTQYF. The chain combines TRBV5-4 with TRBJ2-3; 9 nucleotides match TRBD2. V lost 4 bases, J lost 2 bases, and 2 bases stayed unmatched. The CDR3 has 14 residues. From germline, CDR1 is SGHNT and CDR2 YYREEE (reference sequence).

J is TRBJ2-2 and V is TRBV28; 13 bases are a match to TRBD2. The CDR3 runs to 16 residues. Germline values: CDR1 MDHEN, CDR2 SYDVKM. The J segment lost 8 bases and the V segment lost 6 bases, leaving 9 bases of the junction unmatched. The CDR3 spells CASRPGLAGRGGELFF. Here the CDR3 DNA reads TGTGCCAGCAGGCCGGGACTAGCGGGAAGGGGAGGGGAGCTGTTTTTT.

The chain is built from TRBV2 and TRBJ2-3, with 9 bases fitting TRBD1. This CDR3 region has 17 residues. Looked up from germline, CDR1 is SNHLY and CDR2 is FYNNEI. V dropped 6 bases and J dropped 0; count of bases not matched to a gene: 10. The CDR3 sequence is CASSYLGQGYSTDTQYF. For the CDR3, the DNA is TGTGCCAGCAGCTACCTAGGACAGGGGTACAGCACAGATACGCAGTATTTT.

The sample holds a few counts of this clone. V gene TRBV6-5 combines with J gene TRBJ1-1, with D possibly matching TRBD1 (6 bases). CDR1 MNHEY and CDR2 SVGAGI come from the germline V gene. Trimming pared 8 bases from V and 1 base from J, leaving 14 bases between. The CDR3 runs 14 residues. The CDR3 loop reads CASGLGTPNTEAFF. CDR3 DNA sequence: TGTGCCAGCGGGTTGGGGACACCGAACACTGAAGCTTTCTTT.

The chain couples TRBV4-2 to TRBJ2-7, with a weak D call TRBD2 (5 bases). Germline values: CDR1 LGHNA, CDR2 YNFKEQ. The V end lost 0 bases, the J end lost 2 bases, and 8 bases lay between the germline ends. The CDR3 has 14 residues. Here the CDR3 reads CASSQERVAYEQYF. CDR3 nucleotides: TGTGCCAGCAGCCAAGAGCGGGTGGCCTACGAGCAGTACTTC.

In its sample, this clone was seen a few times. The CDR3 bases are TGTGCCAGCACCCTGCCCGGAGGTCAAAACATTCAGTACTTC. This translates into CASTLPGGQNIQYF. The chain is built from TRBV11-2 and TRBJ2-4; TRBD2 might be the D (5 bases). Germline-derived CDR1 and CDR2 are SGHAT and FQNNGV. With 7 bases removed from V and 5 bases from J, the gap between germline ends came to 15 bases. CDR3 length: 14 amino acids.